Included here is one T cell receptor beta chain sequence, with context. Antigen: not known. The PCR had 60 Vbeta and 13 Jbeta primers. Assay used: immunoSEQ multiplex PCR; TCRdb lists only in-frame clones, some missing. This sample's clone table lists some 200,000 clones. The entry originates in a study of cytomegalovirus exposure and HLA in healthy donors. Study-wide results and caveats: Investigators reported under 200 TCR beta chains as tied to cytomegalovirus.

Per the germline V gene, CDR1 is SGHRS and CDR2 is YFSETQ. CDR3 length: 15 residues. The TCR sequence derives from a man aged 25-45 years in good health and CMV-seronegative. V usage is TRBV5-1 and J usage is TRBJ2-5; 8 positions agree with TRBD1. The J call may be incorrect, as the DNA end agrees better with TRBJ2-7. Sequenced: PBMCs. For the CDR3, the DNA is TGCGCCAGCAGCGATCTCAGGACAGGGACCTACGAGCAGTACTTC. Translating it yields CASSDLRTGTYEQYF.